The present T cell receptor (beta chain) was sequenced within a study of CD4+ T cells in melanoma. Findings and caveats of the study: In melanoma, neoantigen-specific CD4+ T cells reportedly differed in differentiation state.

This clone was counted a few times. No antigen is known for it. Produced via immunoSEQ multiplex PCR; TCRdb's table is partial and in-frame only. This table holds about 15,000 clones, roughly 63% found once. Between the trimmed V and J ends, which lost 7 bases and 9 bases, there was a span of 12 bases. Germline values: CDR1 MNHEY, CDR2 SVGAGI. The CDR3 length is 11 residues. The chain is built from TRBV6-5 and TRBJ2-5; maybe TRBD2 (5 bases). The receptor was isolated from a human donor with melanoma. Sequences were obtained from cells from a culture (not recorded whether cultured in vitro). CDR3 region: CASTNGMAQYF. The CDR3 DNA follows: TGTGCCAGCACCAACGGGATGGCCCAGTACTTC.